The 18 T cell receptor beta chains listed next were all sequenced from one sample in a study of blood T cell repertoires in COVID-19. Sequenced by immunoSEQ multiplex PCR; TCRdb stores in-frame clones only, minus some. Counted here are about 120,000 clones, more than 75% occurring once; the ten biggest clones make up about 2%. Sequencing used peripheral blood. These receptors originate from a woman in her forties or fifties with acute or convalescent COVID-19.

The chain uses TRBV7-2 and TRBJ2-4; 8 nucleotides align to TRBD2. The germline V gene has CDR1 SGHTA and CDR2 FQGNSA. Unmatched junction bases numbered 4, after V lost 2 bases and J lost 7 bases. This CDR3 is 14 amino acids long. CDR3 nucleotides: TGTGCCAGCAGCTTAATGCCGGGGGGGAACATTCAGTACTTC. Amino acid sequence: CASSLMPGGNIQYF.

This clone was counted once. In nucleotides, the CDR3 is TGCGCCAGCAGCCCTTATCGGGGGAACTATGGCTACACCTTC. This sequence encodes CASSPYRGNYGYTF. V gene TRBV5-1 combines with J gene TRBJ1-2, with D possibly being TRBD1 (5 bases). The CDR3 length is 14 residues. Trimming removed 4 bases from V and 2 bases from J, with 12 bases in between. Germline V gene data show CDR1 as SGHRS and CDR2 as YFSETQ. The full variable domain, completed using reference TRBV5-1 and TRBJ1-2, is KAGVTQTPRYLIKTRGQQVTLSCSPISGHRSVSWYQQTPGQGLQFLFEYFSETQRNKGNFPGRFSGRQFSNSRSEMNVSTLELGDSALYLCASSPYRGNYGYTFGSGTRLTVV.

The V and J genes are TRBV7-7 and TRBJ1-5, with a tentative D call TRBD1 (6 bases). Per the germline V gene, CDR1 is SSHAT and CDR2 is FNYEAQ (reference sequence). This CDR3 region has 13 residues. V lost 2 bases and J 7 bases, leaving 9 bases between the germline ends. The CDR3 DNA follows: TGTGCCAGCAGCTTACAACAGGGCCAGCCCCAGCATTTT. Its protein product is CASSLQQGQPQHF.

The chain links TRBV7-9 to TRBJ1-2, with 7 nucleotides matching TRBD1. Germline CDR1 SEHNR, CDR2 FQNEAQ (reference sequence). The CDR3 sequence is 13 residues long. V dropped 5 bases and J dropped 4; count of bases not matched to a gene: 4. The CDR3 nucleotides read TGTGCCAGCAGCCTCGACAGGGCCTATGGCTACACCTTC. Translating it yields CASSLDRAYGYTF.

This chain links TRBV7-9 with TRBJ2-1, with 10 nucleotides matching TRBD2. From germline, CDR1 is SEHNR and CDR2 FQNEAQ (reference sequence). The V and J ends lost 2 bases and 3 bases, in that order; junction bases with no gene match: 4. The CDR3 runs to 16 residues. The CDR3, as DNA: TGTGCCAGCAGCTTATCAGCGGGGGGGCTCTACAATGAGCAGTTCTTC. Residues: CASSLSAGGLYNEQFF.

This clone was seen just once. V and J are TRBV6-2 or TRBV6-3 and TRBJ2-1, with 7 positions matching TRBD1. CDR3 length equals 13 residues. The V gene's germline CDR1 is MNHEY and CDR2 SVGEGT. Trimming at V came to 2 bases and at J to 8 bases, leaving 3 bases not matched to a gene. The chain's CDR3 is CASSYDREYEQFF. DNA of the CDR3: TGTGCCAGCAGTTACGACAGGGAATATGAGCAGTTCTTC.

This clone was observed once. This sequence joins TRBV27 and TRBJ1-2, with TRBD1 identical over 9 bases. Germline V gives CDR1 MNHEY, CDR2 SMNVEV (reference sequence). There are 15 residues in the CDR3. Germline trimming cut 5 bases from V and 4 bases from J; bases unmatched to any gene: 8. The CDR3 region is CASSISTGQGYGYTF. In nucleotides, the CDR3 is TGTGCCAGCAGTATCTCGACGGGACAGGGCTATGGCTACACCTTC.

The gene calls are TRBV6-5 and TRBJ1-2, with TRBD1 identical over 10 bases. CDR1 and CDR2 (germline): MNHEY, SVGAGI. The trim removed 7 bases at V and 9 bases at J, leaving 5 bases unmatched. CDR3 size: 12 residues. CDR3 bases: TGTGCCAGCATCGGGACAGGGGAGAGCTACACCTTC. It codes for CASIGTGESYTF.

The CDR3 nucleotides read TGTGCCATCAAGGGACAGGGGGAAATCTATGGCTACACCTTC. Protein sequence: CAIKGQGEIYGYTF. V is TRBV10-3 and J is TRBJ1-2; 11 bases fit TRBD1. J lost 4 bases, V lost 7 bases, and 5 bases had no gene match. The germline V gene encodes CDR1 ENHRY and CDR2 SYGVKD. The CDR3 has 14 residues.

The J gene is TRBJ2-3, the V gene TRBV20-1; D unclear. Germline lookup yields CDR1 DFQATT and CDR2 SNEGSKA (reference sequence). The CDR3 contains 11 residues. V gave up 3 bases and J gave up 4 bases, with 5 bases separating them. In nucleotides, the CDR3 is TGCAGTGCTAGTAGAGCAGATACGCAGTATTTT. Translated, it gives CSASRADTQYF.

This chain joins TRBV30 and TRBJ2-1; D ambiguous. CDR1 is GTSNPN, CDR2 SVGIG, per germline (reference sequence). Trimming left V 2 bases short and J 15 bases short, with 14 bases between. The CDR3 extends over 11 amino acids. The CDR3 region has the DNA TGTGCCTGGAGTCGGAGACCCGCCTGGTTCTTC. Amino acids: CAWSRRPAWFF.

This rearrangement joins TRBV19 to TRBJ1-1, with TRBD1 matching over 7 bases. The germline V gene encodes CDR1 LNHDA and CDR2 SQIVND (reference sequence). This CDR3 is built from 17 residues. With 3 bases clipped from V and 2 bases from J, the junction kept 12 bases outside the gene matches. The CDR3 sequence is CASSIKQGFGSNTEAFF. The CDR3, as DNA: TGTGCCAGTAGTATCAAACAGGGGTTTGGTTCCAACACTGAAGCTTTCTTT.

This chain links TRBV12-5 with TRBJ2-7; 11 positions match TRBD2. V shed 3 bases and J 4 bases; nucleotides not matched to a gene: 11. Germline CDR1 is LGHNT and CDR2 is FRNRAP. The CDR3 runs to 17 residues. The CDR3 DNA reads TGTGCTAGTGGTTTTGGGCTAGCGGGAGGAGGGTGGTACGAGCAGTACTTC. Its protein is CASGFGLAGGGWYEQYF.

This chain joins TRBV10-3 and TRBJ1-2; D is undetermined. The CDR3 has 12 amino acids. Looked up from germline, CDR1 is ENHRY and CDR2 is SYGVKD. The V end lost 6 bases, the J end lost 3 bases, and 8 bases lay between the germline ends. CDR3 sequence (DNA): TGTGCCATCAGCCCGGGAGACTATGGCTACACCTTC. Protein: CAISPGDYGYTF.

This clone is a singleton in its sample. This chain uses TRBV6-6 with TRBJ2-1; 8 bases align to TRBD2. Germline CDR1 and CDR2: MNHNY and SVGAGI (reference sequence). This CDR3 has 16 residues. V shed 0 bases, J shed 6 bases, and the junction held 7 bases outside the gene matches. CDR3 in amino acids: CASSYSQAGATNEQFF. The CDR3 DNA reads as TGTGCCAGCAGTTACTCGCAAGCGGGAGCCACCAATGAGCAGTTCTTC.

The chain employs TRBV7-2 and TRBJ1-3; a weak D match, TRBD1 (6 bases). Trimming left V 1 base short and J 6 bases short, with 10 bases between. Germline V gene data show CDR1 as SGHTA and CDR2 as FQGNSA. This CDR3 has 14 residues. The CDR3 region is CASSLVQGENTIYF. CDR3 DNA sequence: TGTGCCAGCAGCTTAGTACAGGGTGAAAACACCATATATTTT.

The rearrangement joins TRBV7-2 to TRBJ2-1; 7 nucleotides align to TRBD1. This CDR3 has 15 amino acids. Germline lookup yields CDR1 SGHTA and CDR2 FQGNSA. V was clipped by 3 bases and J by 4 bases; unmatched bases: 6. This chain's CDR3 is CASSFNRGPYNEQFF. The CDR3 DNA reads TGTGCCAGCAGCTTTAACAGGGGCCCTTACAATGAGCAGTTCTTC.

The rearrangement uses TRBV11-3 and TRBJ1-1; weak D call: TRBD1 (6 bases). The CDR3 has 12 residues. The germline V gene has CDR1 SGHNT and CDR2 YENEEA. V was cut by 2 bases and J by 10 bases, with 11 bases left in between. The CDR3 coding sequence is TGTGCCAGCAGCTTACGTGAGACAGGAGCTTTCTTT. This sequence encodes CASSLRETGAFF.